This T cell receptor beta chain was obtained from a study of cytomegalovirus exposure and HLA in healthy donors. Study-wide points: Analysis performed later showed TCR beta chains linked to HLA being more clonally expanded than equally common others.

Concerning this clone itself: Its antigen remains unidentified.

The PCR ran on 60 Vbeta and 13 Jbeta primers. Some clones are missing from TCRdb's copy, which holds only in-frame ones; the method was immunoSEQ multiplex PCR. The sample consists of about 200,000 clones, around 90% of them appearing once. The TCR originated in a boy aged 2 to 10 in good health and CMV-seronegative. Sample: PBMCs.

CDR3 region: CASNGLTEAFF. CDR3 nucleotide sequence: TGTGCCAGCAATGGACTTACTGAAGCTTTCTTT. The chain combines TRBV28 with TRBJ1-1; D gene unclear. The germline V and J ends were trimmed by 7 bases and 5 bases, with 8 bases remaining between them. The V gene's germline CDR1 is MDHEN and CDR2 SYDVKM. The length of the CDR3 is 11 residues.